This passage covers 24 T cell receptor beta chains from one sample sequenced in a study of identical twins. MiXCR was run by TCRdb on the 5' RACE reads, yielding one entry per CDR3 protein. The sample has around 480,000 distinct CDR3 sequences; roughly an eighth are singletons. These data also formed part of another study, on yellow fever vaccine responses in identical twins.

Sequences were obtained from CD4+ T cells sorted from blood. These receptors were taken from a woman aged 18-35 years in good health.

The chain carries TRBV29-1 and TRBJ2-7, with a possible D match to TRBD2 (6 bases). This CDR3 has 12 residues. Looked up from germline, CDR1 is SQVTM and CDR2 is ANQGSEA. Trimming shortened V by 6 bases and J by 2 bases, and 11 bases separated the two germline ends. The CDR3 reads CSVRGGPYEQYF. The DNA for the CDR3 is TGCAGCGTACGTGGAGGGCCCTACGAGCAGTACTTC.

The chain has TRBV7-2 and TRBJ1-6; no firm D call. The germline V and J ends were trimmed by 2 bases and 6 bases, with 8 bases remaining between them. The CDR3 loop spans 14 amino acids. The V gene's germline CDR1 is SGHTA and CDR2 FQGNSA. The CDR3, as DNA: TGTGCCAGCAGCTTAAGCGGATTTAATTCACCCCTCCACTTT. The encoded protein is CASSLSGFNSPLHF.

This clonotype was counted at least ten times. The chain uses TRBV4-1 and TRBJ2-1; perhaps TRBD1 as D (6 bases). The CDR3 contains 13 residues. The germline CDR1 and CDR2 sequences are MGHRA and YSYEKL. V lost 0 bases and J lost 13, with 13 bases in between. The CDR3 nucleotides are TGCGCCAGCAGCCAAGATCTCCGGACAGATCAGTTCTTC. Protein: CASSQDLRTDQFF.

The V call is TRBV20-1, the J call TRBJ2-3, with 11 bases aligning to TRBD2. The CDR3 extends over 16 amino acids. Germline CDR1 and CDR2: DFQATT and SNEGSKA (reference sequence). V lost 2 bases to trimming and J lost 5 bases; unmatched junction nucleotides: 9. CDR3 in DNA: TGCAGTGCTAGACCATTAGCGGGGGGGCGAGGAGATACGCAGTATTTT. Translation: CSARPLAGGRGDTQYF.

This clonotype was found many times. J is TRBJ2-1 and V is TRBV5-1; D uncertain. There are 15 residues in the CDR3. Trimming pared 4 bases from V and 5 bases from J, leaving 16 bases between. The germline V gene encodes CDR1 SGHRS and CDR2 YFSETQ. CDR3: CASSTPAATNNEQFF. The CDR3 coding sequence is TGCGCCAGCAGCACCCCTGCGGCCACAAACAATGAGCAGTTCTTC.

This clonotype is judged medium-sized. Sequence at one end of the junction differs from germline and may be a read error. The rearrangement joins TRBV12-3 or TRBV12-4 to TRBJ2-7; D is unresolved. There are 11 residues in the CDR3. In DNA form, the CDR3 reads TGCGCCAGCAGCTTGGGTTACGAGCAGTACTTC. Protein product: CASSLGYEQYF.

V and J are TRBV12-3 or TRBV12-4 and TRBJ1-3, with 7 bases matching TRBD1. This CDR3 is built from 15 residues. The J segment lost 5 bases and the V segment lost 5 bases, leaving 9 bases of the junction unmatched. The DNA for the CDR3 is TGTGCCAGCAGTCGACGACAGGGCCACAGAAACACCATATATTTT. This gives the protein CASSRRQGHRNTIYF.

This rearrangement joins TRBV29-1 to TRBJ2-3; 13 nucleotides align to TRBD2. CDR3 length equals 15 residues. Per germline, CDR1 SQVTM and CDR2 ANQGSEA. V dropped 6 bases and J dropped 7; count of bases not matched to a gene: 10. The CDR3 protein is CSVELTSGRRNTQYF. CDR3 bases: TGCAGCGTGGAATTGACTAGCGGGAGGAGAAATACGCAGTATTTT.

The chain couples TRBV28 to TRBJ2-7; 11 positions match TRBD2. CDR3 length: 14 residues. V shed 6 bases, J shed 2 bases, and the junction held 3 bases outside the gene matches. CDR1 MDHEN and CDR2 SYDVKM come from the germline V gene. The CDR3 loop is CASRRLAGTYEQYF. CDR3 coding DNA: TGTGCCAGCAGAAGACTAGCGGGAACCTACGAGCAGTACTTC. Supplemented by reference TRBV28 and TRBJ2-7, the full variable domain reads DVKVTQSSRYLVKRTGEKVFLECVQDMDHENMFWYRQDPGLGLRLIYFSYDVKMKEKGDIPEGYSVSREKKERFSLILESASTNQTSMYLCASRRLAGTYEQYFGPGTRLTVT.

This clonotype was observed a few times. CDR3 sequence (DNA): TGTGCTAGTGCCTCTGGACTAGCGGCTCACTCCTACGAGCAGTACTTC. Encoded protein: CASASGLAAHSYEQYF. The chain has TRBV12-5 and TRBJ2-7; TRBD2 aligns across 10 bases. The germline V gene has CDR1 LGHNT and CDR2 FRNRAP. This CDR3 region has 16 residues. The ends lost 7 bases at V and 0 bases at J; junction bases unmatched: 9.

V gene TRBV27 combines with J gene TRBJ2-1; D unresolved. CDR1 and CDR2 (germline): MNHEY, SMNVEV (reference sequence). Trimming shortened V by 8 bases and J by 4 bases, and 18 bases separated the two germline ends. This CDR3 region has 15 residues. As DNA, the CDR3 is TGTGCCAGCCAGTCCCCGAGGAAGGGTTACAATGAGCAGTTCTTC. It translates to CASQSPRKGYNEQFF.

The chain carries TRBV30 and TRBJ2-7; 7 bases agree with TRBD2. Per the germline V gene, CDR1 is GTSNPN and CDR2 is SVGIG (reference sequence). The CDR3 spans 12 residues. Trimming cost V 5 bases and J 0 bases; bases outside gene matches: 1. The CDR3 DNA is TGTGCCTGGGGCGGGAGCTCCTACGAGCAGTACTTC. Its translation: CAWGGSSYEQYF.

This clonotype was found a few times. The chain uses TRBV7-9 and TRBJ1-1; 9 nucleotides align to TRBD1. With V trimmed by 6 bases and J by 4 bases, 9 bases remained unmatched. The CDR3 totals 15 residues. Germline V gives CDR1 SEHNR, CDR2 FQNEAQ (reference sequence). The CDR3 here is CASRATGTGSTEAFF. The CDR3 nucleotides are TGTGCCAGCAGAGCTACCGGGACAGGGAGCACTGAAGCTTTCTTT.

This clonotype was counted only a few times. The chain combines TRBV20-1 with TRBJ2-2, with TRBD2 matching 13 bases. Germline CDR1 is DFQATT and CDR2 is SNEGSKA (reference sequence). V shed 6 bases, J shed 4 bases, and the junction held 5 bases outside the gene matches. This CDR3 comprises 15 residues. This chain's CDR3 is CSALAGGRGTGELFF. The DNA of the CDR3 is TGCAGTGCACTAGCGGGGGGGCGGGGCACCGGGGAGCTGTTTTTT.

This chain connects TRBV10-3 to TRBJ1-4, with a weak D call TRBD1 (5 bases). This CDR3 region has 15 residues. Trimming removed 2 bases at V and 0 bases at J, with 7 bases between. In germline, CDR1 is ENHRY, CDR2 SYGVKD. CDR3 DNA sequence: TGTGCCATCAGTGAGACGGGGGCAACTAATGAAAAACTGTTTTTT. It codes for CAISETGATNEKLFF.

The rearrangement joins TRBV28 to TRBJ2-1, with 9 bases aligning to TRBD1. The CDR3 consists of 15 residues. Germline CDR1 is MDHEN and CDR2 is SYDVKM. V gave up 6 bases and J gave up 6 bases; unmatched junction bases: 9. The CDR3 is CASSPDRGIGNEQFF. The CDR3 nucleotides are TGTGCCAGCAGCCCTGACAGGGGGATCGGCAATGAGCAGTTCTTC.

The chain recombines TRBV5-6 with TRBJ2-2; no firm D call. V dropped 4 bases and J dropped 5 bases, with 15 bases sitting between them. The CDR3 runs to 15 residues. From germline, CDR1 is SGHDT and CDR2 YYEEEE. In DNA form, the CDR3 reads TGTGCCAGCAGCCTCCCAAGCCCGGTAACCGGGGAGCTGTTTTTT. Its protein is CASSLPSPVTGELFF.

The table lists this clonotype with many counts. The chain carries TRBV5-1 and TRBJ1-1, with D possibly matching TRBD1 (6 bases). The V gene lost 4 bases and the J gene lost 6 bases, with 19 bases spanning the gap. Per germline, CDR1 SGHRS and CDR2 YFSETQ. CDR3 length: 15 residues. The CDR3 bases are TGCGCCAGCAGCGATACCGGGACATTGGGGGCTGAAGCTTTCTTT. This gives the protein CASSDTGTLGAEAFF.

Only a few counts were recorded for this clonotype. The chain is built from TRBV10-3 and TRBJ2-1; D perhaps matches TRBD2 (6 bases). The germline V gene has CDR1 ENHRY and CDR2 SYGVKD. The CDR3 sequence is 14 residues long. Trimming pared 4 bases from V and 4 bases from J, leaving 11 bases between. In nucleotides, the CDR3 is TGTGCCATCAGTGGGAGCGGGCAATACAATGAGCAGTTCTTC. As protein: CAISGSGQYNEQFF.

This sequence joins TRBV6-5 and TRBJ2-1, with 8 bases that match TRBD2. J was trimmed by 3 bases and V by 0 bases; bases with no gene match: 4. Germline V gene lookup returns CDR1 MNHEY and CDR2 SVGAGI. The length of the CDR3 is 16 residues. Written as DNA, the CDR3 is TGTGCCAGCAGTTACTCGGCGCGGGGGGACTACAATGAGCAGTTCTTC. Translation: CASSYSARGDYNEQFF.

This clonotype was picked up a small number of times. The chain recombines TRBV18 with TRBJ1-1, with unresolved D. CDR3 length: 14 residues. Trimming took off 3 bases at V and 5 bases at J, with 13 bases between the two ends. The germline V gene has CDR1 KGHSH and CDR2 LQKENI. The CDR3 loop is CASSPETVGTEAFF. CDR3 DNA: TGTGCCAGCTCACCCGAAACAGTTGGAACTGAAGCTTTCTTT.

This clonotype turned up a few times. V gene TRBV20-1 combines with J gene TRBJ2-3, with D possibly matching TRBD2 (6 bases). Per the germline V gene, CDR1 is DFQATT and CDR2 is SNEGSKA (reference sequence). The CDR3 runs to 12 residues. The CDR3 spells CSAGPSTDTQYF. The CDR3 coding sequence is TGCAGCGCGGGACCCAGCACAGATACGCAGTATTTT.

The chain uses TRBV4-2 and TRBJ2-1; 7 positions match TRBD1. After removal of 0 bases from V and 9 bases from J, the junction contained 14 bases not matched to a gene. CDR1 is LGHNA and CDR2 is YNFKEQ in the germline V gene. This CDR3 comprises 17 residues. The CDR3 here is CASSQDIQPGYRGEQFF. The CDR3 region has the DNA TGTGCCAGCAGCCAAGATATCCAACCCGGGTACAGGGGTGAGCAGTTCTTC.

The chain joins TRBV4-1 to TRBJ2-1; 12 nucleotides align to TRBD2. This CDR3 has 14 amino acids. Trimming cost V 3 bases and J 13 bases; bases outside gene matches: 7. Looked up from germline, CDR1 is MGHRA and CDR2 is YSYEKL. DNA of the CDR3: TGCGCCAGCAGCCAGGAGGGGACTAGCGGGCGTCAGTTCTTC. Translated, it gives CASSQEGTSGRQFF.